This entry features one T cell receptor (beta chain) sequence. Generated by immunoSEQ multiplex PCR, the TCRdb table keeps only in-frame clones and is missing some. This sample has about 150,000 clones, with about four fifths found just once. The CDR3 covers 13 residues. This record belongs to a study of blood T cell repertoires in COVID-19. Study overall: PBMCs, B-cell-depleted T cells, or T cells were the source of the cDNA or gDNA that made up the material.

Sample: peripheral blood. The clonotype originates from a woman aged 60-75 years with acute or convalescent COVID-19. This sequence joins TRBV21-1 and TRBJ2-1; TRBD1, the table's D call, lacks a check against the DNA. TRBV21-1 is noted as a pseudogene. The CDR3 sequence: CASSMGQGDEQFF. CDR3 in DNA: TGTGCCAGCAGTATGGGACAGGGCGATGAGCAGTTCTTC.